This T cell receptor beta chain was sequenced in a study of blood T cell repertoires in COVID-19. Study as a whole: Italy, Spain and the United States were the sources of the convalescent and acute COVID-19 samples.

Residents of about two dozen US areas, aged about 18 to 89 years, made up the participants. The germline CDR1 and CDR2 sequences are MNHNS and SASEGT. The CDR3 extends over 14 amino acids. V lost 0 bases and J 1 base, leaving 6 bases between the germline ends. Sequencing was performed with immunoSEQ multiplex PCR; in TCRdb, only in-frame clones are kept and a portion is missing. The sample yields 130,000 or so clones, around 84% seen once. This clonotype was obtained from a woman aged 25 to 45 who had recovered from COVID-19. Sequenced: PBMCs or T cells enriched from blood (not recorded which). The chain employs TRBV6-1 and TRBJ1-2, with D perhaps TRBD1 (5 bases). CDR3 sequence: CASSEARVNYGYTF. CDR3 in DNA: TGTGCCAGCAGTGAAGCCAGGGTTAACTATGGCTACACCTTC.